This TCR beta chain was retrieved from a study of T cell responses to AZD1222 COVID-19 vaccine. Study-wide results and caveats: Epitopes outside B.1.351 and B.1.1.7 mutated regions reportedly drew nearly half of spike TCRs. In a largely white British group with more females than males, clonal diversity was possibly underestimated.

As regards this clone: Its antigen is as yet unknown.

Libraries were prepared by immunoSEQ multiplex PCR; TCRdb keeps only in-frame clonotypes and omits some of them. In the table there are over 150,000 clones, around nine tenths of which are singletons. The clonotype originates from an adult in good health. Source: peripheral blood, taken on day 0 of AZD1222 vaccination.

This CDR3 is CASSLDGGELFF. CDR3 in DNA: TGTGCCAGCAGCCTGGACGGCGGGGAGCTGTTTTTT. This chain connects TRBV5-4 to TRBJ2-2, with unresolved D. V lost 4 bases and J lost 7, with 8 bases in between. The CDR3 is 12 amino acids. Germline values: CDR1 SGHNT, CDR2 YYREEE (reference sequence).